The 4 T cell receptor beta chains reported below all come from one sample, sequenced in a study of T cells in Graves' hyperthyroidism and ophthalmopathy. TCR beta CDR3 regions were amplified from RNA transcripts. The HTBI primer set drove a first-round RT-PCR of the TCR CDR3. TCRdb itself ran the multiplex PCR reads through MiXCR, one entry per CDR3 protein. The sample has approximately 720,000 distinct CDR3 sequences, around 20% seen once. Sequenced: blood. These TCRs come from a woman aged 45-59 years with Graves' hyperthyroidism that later progressed to Graves' ophthalmopathy.

There are a few counts of this clonotype. The genes are TRBV9 and TRBJ1-6; tentatively, D is TRBD1 (5 bases). Deletions cut 3 bases from V and 9 bases from J, with 13 bases between. Per germline, CDR1 SGDLS and CDR2 YYNGEE. The CDR3 runs to 14 residues. DNA of the CDR3: TGTGCCAGCAGCGCAGGGACCGCGGCTTCACCCCTCCACTTT. Amino acids: CASSAGTAASPLHF. The complete variable domain, with remaining parts taken from reference TRBV9 and TRBJ1-6, reads DSGVTQTPKHLITATGQRVTLRCSPRSGDLSVYWYQQSLDQGLQFLIQYYNGEERAKGNILERFSAQQFPDLHSELNLSSLELGDSALYFCASSAGTAASPLHFGNGTRLTVT.

This clonotype was seen more than once but under ten times. J is TRBJ2-7 and V is TRBV27; D ambiguous. The CDR3 is made up of 13 amino acids. The germline V and J ends were trimmed by 1 base and 1 base, with 5 bases remaining between them. Looked up from germline, CDR1 is MNHEY and CDR2 is SMNVEV (reference sequence). CDR3 sequence reads: CASSLFGSYEQYF. DNA for the CDR3: TGTGCCAGCAGTTTATTTGGTTCCTACGAGCAGTACTTC.

This clonotype was detected ten times or more. The gene calls are TRBV11-2 and TRBJ1-2; the D gene is possibly TRBD1 (5 bases). This CDR3 is built from 13 residues. The germline V gene has CDR1 SGHAT and CDR2 FQNNGV. Trimming stripped 4 bases from V and 4 bases from J, with 10 bases between. CDR3 DNA: TGTGCCAGCAGCTACCCAGGGTTCTATGGCTACACCTTC. It encodes CASSYPGFYGYTF.

This clonotype was recorded many times. The rearrangement uses TRBV20-1 and TRBJ1-1; D unresolved. The CDR3 covers 11 residues. CDR1 DFQATT and CDR2 SNEGSKA come from the germline V gene (reference sequence). The ends were cut back, 3 bases at V and 7 bases at J, with 9 bases in the middle. The CDR3 spells CSARSEFEAFF. The CDR3 DNA is TGCAGTGCTAGGTCCGAATTTGAAGCTTTCTTT.